This T cell receptor (beta chain) came from a study of shared clonotypes between healthy human individuals (dated by TCRdb to 2018 to 2020). With respect to the entire study: The cohort comprised a couple of women and three men aged 18 to 49 years. For each donor, CD4 naive and CD4 memory were each run on three plates, CD8 naive on two plates, and CD8 memory on one plate. To estimate repertoire size and how much clonotypes are shared between individuals, the study performed deep sequencing of blood TCR repertoires from a few healthy adults. To increase sequencing depth and limit assay-specific biases, TCR repertoire library preparation and sequencing were carried out by different laboratories using diverse techniques. Leukapheresis yielded between about 0.9 and 10 billion PBMCs per donor. Overall study results and their limits: Sampling was limited to blood, and TCR repertoires in tissue likely differ from TCR repertoires in blood. About 4.5% of naive CD4, 3.5% of naive CD8, roughly 2.5% of memory CD4, and 0.35% to 0.4% of memory CD8 clonotypes were shared across several donors. Pairwise subsampling indicated that sequencing depth was expected to affect the degree of clonotype sharing among donors. Naive subsets generally had larger estimated clonotype richness than memory subsets did. Compared with non-shared clonotypes, clonotypes shared by all four sorted-subset donors had higher generation probabilities. Rarefaction of sorted-subset datasets indicated incomplete sequencing despite the large sequencing depth. The small number of donors limited the genetic and exposure-history diversity represented.

Using the deep immunoSEQ assay, multiplex PCR amplified TCR CDR3 regions from genomic DNA. For each cell subset, the extracted genomic DNA was distributed evenly across all wells of several immunoSEQ 96-well plates, and each plate served as one replicate. For sorted subsets, 150 to 250 ng of genomic DNA, equivalent to 25,000 to 35,000 T cell genomes, went into each replicate PCR. Purified libraries were measured with a Qubit 3.0 fluorometer, size-checked on a Bioanalyzer 2100, and measured again with the KAPA Library Quantification kit. Each immunoSEQ 96-well plate was sequenced on its own single-read 150-cycle Illumina NextSeq 550 flow cell. The paper's processing steps were these. Because the immunoSEQ output held only junctional sequences and lacked quality scores, the filtering could not match the filtering applied to full-length reads. To assign V/J genes and CDR3, sequences were annotated using PyIR, a Python wrapper for IgBLAST v1.9, with IMGT germline references. Reads were filtered out if the reads had weak V/J assignments (E-value above 1e-6), no CDR3, stop codons, out-of-frame junctions, or ambiguous translated residues. V3J clonotypes were defined as sequences sharing the same inferred V gene, J gene, and CDR3 amino acid sequence. Percentage overlap between repertoires was computed as shared unique clonotypes divided by the size of the smaller repertoire. Three approaches were used to assess repertoire richness: RTK rarefaction, the Chao1 estimator, and Recon v2.1 estimates of unobserved clonotypes. Generation probabilities were computed with OLGA for all TCRbeta clonotypes obtained by the gDNA method from four donors. Not all clones reach the TCRdb copy of this immuneACCESS table, which keeps in-frame sequences only. Checked studies attribute under half of the gap to unresolved V genes and leave the rest unexplained. V and J calls and clone size come straight from that table; D and trimming were deduced from the DNA. Within this sample are around 1,900,000 clones, with around 93% of them counted one time only. The ten largest clones add up to 1.5% to 2% of the sample.

Spanning cysteine to phenylalanine, the CDR3 consists of 14 amino acids. The retained sequence is limited to the CDR3, 42 bases, with the frame set at the first base. Trimming removed 2 bases from V and 0 bases from J, leaving 5 bases between the germline ends. The germline V gene supplies CDR1 MNHNS and CDR2 SASEGT. With regard to this clone: What antigen it recognizes has not been identified. No much larger clonotype is one base removed from it; base qualities were not supplied.

For the CD8 naive samples, CD45RO-negative cells were positively selected for CCR7, yielding a CD45RA+CCR7+ population from which TemRA cells were excluded. Healthy HIV-negative adults with no recently reported acute infections or vaccinations were included as donors. Only Caucasian adults living in Nashville, Tennessee, USA were represented among the donors. After blood collection by leukapheresis, PBMCs were isolated using Ficoll-Histopaque density gradient centrifugation and then cryopreserved in the vapor phase of liquid nitrogen. Analytical flow cytometry was used to check the purity and quantity of each magnetically sorted T cell population. From each sorted fraction, genomic DNA was isolated and quantified by UV absorbance on a Nanodrop 2000c.

This TCR came from a man aged 18-30 years in good health. Some clones in this sample may be carry-over from other donors' samples. The sample comprised naive CD8+ T cells from PBMCs. The intended sense of this specimen's cell subset or site label: CD45RA+CCR7+. The rearranged segments are TRBV6-1 and TRBJ1-3, with no D gene named confidently. At the DNA level, the sequence is TGTGCCAGCAGTGAAATGGGCTCTGGAAACACCATATATTTT. Protein translation: CASSEMGSGNTIYF.